The present TCR beta chain was sequenced within a study of T cell responses to AZD1222 COVID-19 vaccine. Germline V CDR1 and CDR2: MNHEY, SVGEGT. The CDR3 has 12 residues. The V and J ends lost 3 bases and 5 bases respectively, with 5 bases between them. This clone was observed many times. Only in-frame clones appear in the TCRdb table, and some are missing; sequencing was by immunoSEQ multiplex PCR. Here the sample spans around 180,000 clones, approximately 90% being singletons. V gene TRBV6-2 or TRBV6-3 combines with J gene TRBJ1-5, with D uncertain. The sequences come from peripheral blood, collected on day 0 of AZD1222 vaccination. The source of this sequence is an adult in good health. The CDR3 DNA sequence: TGTGCCAGCAGTTATGGCGATCAGCCCCAGCATTTT. Amino acid sequence: CASSYGDQPQHF.